This is a list of T cell receptor beta chains from one sample in a study of T cell responses to AZD1222 COVID-19 vaccine. Some clones are missing from TCRdb's copy, which holds only in-frame ones; the method was immunoSEQ multiplex PCR. The table has 130,000 to 150,000 clones, roughly nine tenths seen once; the top ten hold about 3.8%. The sequencing used peripheral blood, collected 28 days after the second AZD1222 dose. These receptors came from an adult who received the AZD1222 COVID-19 vaccine. Both conserved end residues are part of each CDR3. A D gene is named only where the DNA matches it firmly. For some rows the clone size is stated as once, few or many, or as a class when expanded; others skip it.

.	.	TRBV7-3	TRBJ2-3	TGTGCCAGCAGCTTAGGCAATACGCAGTATTTT	CASSLGNTQYF
.	.	TRBV27	TRBJ2-7	TGTGCCAGCAGTCCAGGCGGCTACGAGCAGTACTTC	CASSPGGYEQYF
.	.	TRBV6-5	TRBJ2-1	TGTGCCAGCAGTTATTTGGGAGGACCCTACAATGAGCAGTTCTTC	CASSYLGGPYNEQFF
TRBD2	.	TRBV11-1	TRBJ2-3	TGTGCCAGCAGCTTAGATGAGCGGGAAGGAGATACGCAGTATTTT	CASSLDEREGDTQYF
.	.	TRBV19	TRBJ1-1	TGTGCCACCTATAAGGGAGGGATGAACACTGAAGCTTTCTTT	CATYKGGMNTEAFF
TRBD1	.	TRBV19	TRBJ2-7	TGTGCCAGTAGTATCGGACAGGGTGGAGGATACGAGCAGTACTTC	CASSIGQGGGYEQYF
TRBD1	.	TRBV6-4	TRBJ1-1	TGTGCCAGCAGTGACTCGGGACAGCACACTGAAGCTTTCTTT	CASSDSGQHTEAFF
.	.	TRBV5-4	TRBJ2-7	TGTGCCAGCAGCGGAAGCGCCTCCTACGAGCAGTACTTC	CASSGSASYEQYF
TRBD1	once	TRBV6-5	TRBJ1-2	TGTGCCAGCAGGGGGACAGGGGCGATCTATGGCTACACCTTC	CASRGTGAIYGYTF
TRBD2	.	TRBV7-8	TRBJ2-3	TGTGCCAGCAGCTTAGCTTCGCGGGGGGGCGCAGATACGCAGTATTTT	CASSLASRGGADTQYF
.	few	TRBV27	TRBJ1-6	TGTGCCAGCAGTTTTCGACAGAATAATTCACCCCTCCACTTT	CASSFRQNNSPLHF
TRBD1	.	TRBV6-2/TRBV6-3	TRBJ1-1	TGTGCCAGCAGTTTCAGGGGGCTTATGAACACTGAAGCTTTCTTT	CASSFRGLMNTEAFF
.	medium-sized	TRBV24-1	TRBJ2-3	TGTGCCACCAGTGATTTGTCGGCGGACACAGATACGCAGTATTTT	CATSDLSADTDTQYF
.	.	TRBV28	TRBJ1-4	TGTGCCAGCAGTTTTATGCAAGAAAAACTGTTTTTT	CASSFMQEKLFF
.	.	TRBV6-4	TRBJ1-1	TGTGCCAGCAGTGCTCATAGTAGGCTCCTTACAACACTAAAGAACACTGAAGCTTTCTTT	CASSAHSRLLTTLKNTEAFF
.	.	TRBV5-1	TRBJ2-5	TGCGCCAGCAGCTCAGGTGATTTAGAGACCCAGTACTTC	CASSSGDLETQYF
TRBD1	.	TRBV19	TRBJ1-3	TGTGCCAGTAGTATAGGGGGGGCAGGGGGCACCATATATTTT	CASSIGGAGGTIYF
.	.	TRBV2	TRBJ1-5	TGTGCCAGCAGTGTCGGAGGGCCCCCCAATCAGCCCCAGCATTTT	CASSVGGPPNQPQHF
TRBD2	.	TRBV9	TRBJ2-7	TGTGCCAGCAGCGTAGCCCCAAGCGGGGGAACAGCCTACGAGCAGTACTTC	CASSVAPSGGTAYEQYF
TRBD1	.	TRBV4-2	TRBJ1-2	TGTGCCAGCAGCCAAGAACTATTCTGGGACAGAAGTTCCTATGGCTACACCTTC	CASSQELFWDRSSYGYTF
.	.	TRBV11-2	TRBJ2-7	TGTGCCAGCAGCTTAGACGGCCACGAGCAGTACTTC	CASSLDGHEQYF
.	.	TRBV18	TRBJ2-1	TGTGCCAGCTCACCCCTTACGCGTGAGCAGTTCTTC	CASSPLTREQFF
.	.	TRBV5-1	TRBJ1-1	TGCGCCAGCAGCTTGGCCTTGGGGAACGAAGCTTTCTTT	CASSLALGNEAFF
.	.	TRBV30	TRBJ1-1	TGTGCCTGGAGTAGGTCGGAAGCTTTCTTT	CAWSRSEAFF
.	.	TRBV7-2	TRBJ2-3	TGTGCCAGCAGCTTTAACCAGCCCAAAGATACGCAGTATTTT	CASSFNQPKDTQYF
.	.	TRBV18	TRBJ1-5	TGTGCCAGCTCACAGGGCTATAGCAATCAGCCCCAGCATTTT	CASSQGYSNQPQHF
.	.	TRBV19	TRBJ1-4	TGTGCCAGTAGTGCCTCAGTGGGGGGTTGGGAAAAACTGTTTTTT	CASSASVGGWEKLFF
TRBD1	.	TRBV7-2	TRBJ1-1	TGTGCCAGCAGCTTTCGACCAGGGGGCCAGAACACTGAAGCTTTCTTT	CASSFRPGGQNTEAFF
TRBD2	.	TRBV5-4	TRBJ2-7	TGTGCCAGCAGCCCAGGGACTAGCGGGAGGTTCTCCTACGAGCAGTACTTC	CASSPGTSGRFSYEQYF
.	.	TRBV30	TRBJ1-1	TGTGCCTGGAAGGGGGGACCAAGGGAAGCTTTCTTT	CAWKGGPREAFF
.	.	TRBV7-2	TRBJ2-7	TGTGCCAGCAGCTTAGCGCTGGGCGGAAGCTCCTACGAGCAGTACTTC	CASSLALGGSSYEQYF
.	.	TRBV30	TRBJ1-2	TGTGCCTCCTCAACAGGGTTTGTTGGCTACACCTTC	CASSTGFVGYTF
.	.	TRBV3-1/TRBV3-2	TRBJ1-2	TGTGCCAGCAGCCAAGATGGGGGTGCCCATGGCTACACCTTC	CASSQDGGAHGYTF
.	.	TRBV30	TRBJ1-5	TGTGCCTGGAGTGACGGTGGCAATCAGCCCCAGCATTTT	CAWSDGGNQPQHF
TRBD1	.	TRBV5-6	TRBJ2-7	TGTGCCAGCAGCTTGGCCGAAAGGACAGGGTCCGAGCAGTACTTC	CASSLAERTGSEQYF
TRBD1	.	TRBV6-5	TRBJ1-5	TGTGCCAGCAGTTCCGACAGGGAGTTCTATCAGCCCCAGCATTTT	CASSSDREFYQPQHF
TRBD1	.	TRBV7-8	TRBJ2-7	TGTGCCAGCAGCTCACGGACAGGGACCTACGAGCAGTACTTC	CASSSRTGTYEQYF
.	.	TRBV18	TRBJ1-2	TGTGCCAGCTCCAAGGAGGCTGCTAACTATGGCTACACCTTC	CASSKEAANYGYTF
.	.	TRBV6-5	TRBJ2-7	TGTGCCAGCAGTTACCTGACAGGATCCTACGAGCAGTACTTC	CASSYLTGSYEQYF
TRBD1	.	TRBV3-1/TRBV3-2	TRBJ2-7	TGTGCCAGCAGCCCCGGTCGGAGAAGGACAGGGTGGGACTACGAGCAGTACTTC	CASSPGRRRTGWDYEQYF
.	.	TRBV9	TRBJ2-2	TGTGCCAGCAGCGTAGTCCAGCGGGCTGACACCGGGGAGCTGTTTTTT	CASSVVQRADTGELFF
TRBD2	.	TRBV28	TRBJ2-3	TGTGCCAGCAACTCAGGCGGGGGGTTCACAGATACGCAGTATTTT	CASNSGGGFTDTQYF
TRBD2	.	TRBV11-1	TRBJ2-1	TGTGCCAGCAGCTTGGGACTACTCGTCGATGAGCAGTTCTTC	CASSLGLLVDEQFF
TRBD2	.	TRBV24-1	TRBJ2-1	TGTGCCACCAGTGATTTGGGGACTAGCGGGAATGAGCAGTTCTTC	CATSDLGTSGNEQFF
.	.	TRBV3-1/TRBV3-2	TRBJ2-6	TGTGCCAGCAGCCAAAGAGCGGCTCACTCTGGGGCCAACGTCCTGACTTTC	CASSQRAAHSGANVLTF
.	.	TRBV29-1	TRBJ1-1	TGCAGCGTGATAGTACAGGGTAAGCACACTGAAGCTTTCTTT	CSVIVQGKHTEAFF
.	.	TRBV6-5	TRBJ1-2	TGTGCCAGCAGTTCCCGGGGGCGGGACTATGGCTACACCTTC	CASSSRGRDYGYTF
.	.	TRBV29-1	TRBJ1-1	TGCAGCGTTGCTCCAGGGCTGGACACTGAAGCTTTCTTT	CSVAPGLDTEAFF
.	.	TRBV10-3	TRBJ2-2	TGTGCCACAAAACGGGACCACGACACCGGGGAGCTGTTTTTT	CATKRDHDTGELFF